This T cell receptor beta chain was recovered during a study of response to subunit inactivated influenza vaccine. Study observations and caveats: Authors suggested seasonal influenza vaccinations each recruit few new T cells.

V shed 5 bases and J shed 8 bases, with 15 bases lying between them. The CDR3 has 14 amino acids. TCRdb reprocessed the RT-PCR reads with MiXCR, giving one entry per CDR3 protein. The sample has approximately 700,000 distinct CDR3 sequences; about 15% are singletons. This clonotype has ten or more counts. The target antigen is unknown. Sequencing used PBMCs from blood, obtained 14 days before vaccination. This chain joins TRBV12-3 or TRBV12-4 and TRBJ2-2; perhaps TRBD1 as D (5 bases). This clonotype was sampled from a man aged 45 to 65 who received an inactivated influenza vaccine. CDR3 protein: CASSQGQLKGELFF. The CDR3 DNA reads as TGTGCCAGCAGTCAAGGACAATTAAAGGGGGAGCTGTTTTTT.